This T cell receptor (beta chain) was captured in a study of T-cell reconstitution after alpha-beta-depleted transplantation in children. Study-level results: A year post-transplant, T-cell counts and diversity derived mostly from newly produced T cells. Reportedly, roughly two months post-transplant, alpha-beta T cells arose from several hundred expanded graft clones. Day-60 TCRbeta diversity that was high in some patients was derived from surviving recipient T cells and thymic progenitors.

The CDR3 has 13 residues. Trimming took off 2 bases at V and 4 bases at J, with 10 bases between the two ends. Looked up from germline, CDR1 is SGHRS and CDR2 is YFSETQ. Unique molecular identifiers were incorporated into the prepared TCRbeta library. From the PCR reads, TCRdb called clonotypes with MiXCR, one entry per CDR3 protein. The sample yields around 580,000 distinct CDR3 sequences, 20% to 30% seen once. Only a few counts were recorded for this clonotype. Its antigen is unknown. The chain uses TRBV5-1 and TRBJ2-7; D possibly corresponds to TRBD2 (6 bases). The receptor was derived from a boy under three years old with Wiskott-Aldrich syndrome, due to receive a stem cell transplant. The starting material was PBMCs, obtained before TCRalphabeta/CD19-depleted stem cell transplant. Written as DNA, the CDR3 is TGCGCCAGCAGCTTCCCAGGGAGGTACGAGCAGTACTTC. This translates into CASSFPGRYEQYF.